Presented here are 7 T cell receptor beta chains from one specimen sequenced in a study of T cells after yellow fever vaccination (dated by TCRdb to between 2018 and 2021). This specimen's treatment or condition label, per the study, means: live attenuated yellow fever vaccine strain. The method behind the library was 5' RACE. TCRdb records Illumina NovaSeq 6000 as the sequencer. In TCRdb, the public reads were trimmed at Q25 with fastp and aligned with MiXCR, with productive beta chains retained. Under each unique CDR3 protein, matching rows form one entry showing the most common genes and DNA. This sample holds roughly 400,000 distinct CDR3 sequences; around 20% were observed only once. The ten largest clonotypes hold 15% to 20% of the sample. Sequenced here: PBMCs, sampled before the yellow fever booster vaccination. All receptors derive from a man in his late teens or twenties who received the YFV17D yellow fever vaccine.

This clonotype was picked up many times. The V gene is TRBV20-1, the J gene TRBJ2-5; D possibly uses TRBD1 or TRBD2 (5 bases each). V was shortened by 6 bases and J by 2 bases, with 13 bases between the two germline ends. The CDR3 is made up of 13 amino acids. CDR1 and CDR2 from the germline V gene are DFQATT and SNEGSKA (reference sequence). CDR3 nucleotide sequence: TGCAGTGCCCGGGACCCGGAACAAGAGACCCAGTACTTC. Its protein is CSARDPEQETQYF.

This clonotype occurred a few times. The V and J genes are TRBV10-3 and TRBJ1-1; 12 nucleotides match TRBD1. The CDR3 runs 18 residues. Germline CDR1 reads ENHRY; CDR2 reads SYGVKD. After removal of 3 bases from V and 4 bases from J, the junction contained 12 bases not matched to a gene. The CDR3 nucleotides read TGTGCCATCAGTGATCCCCCGGGACAGGGGGCGGTTTTCACTGAAGCTTTCTTT. Translating gives CAISDPPGQGAVFTEAFF.

This clonotype has more than one count but fewer than ten. Here the CDR3 DNA reads TGCGCCAGCAGCCGAAAGAGTCCGGGGGTCACAGATACGCAGTATTTT. Its translation is CASSRKSPGVTDTQYF. V usage is TRBV4-3 and J usage is TRBJ2-3, with a possible D match to TRBD2 (6 bases). V lost 4 bases, J lost 2 bases, and 16 bases lay in between. This CDR3 is built from 16 residues. Germline lookup yields CDR1 LGHNA and CDR2 YSLEER.

The chain employs TRBV12-3 or TRBV12-4 and TRBJ2-3, with TRBD2 matching 7 bases. The CDR3 loop spans 13 amino acids. J gave up 0 bases and V 11 bases, and 5 bases lay outside the gene matches. Written as DNA, the CDR3 is TGTGCCGGAGCGGGGTCTAGCACAGATACGCAGTATTTT. Translating it yields CAGAGSSTDTQYF.

This clonotype turned up a few times. The chain joins TRBV20-1 to TRBJ2-7; a possible D gene is TRBD1 (5 bases). The CDR3 covers 13 residues. Trimming shortened V by 3 bases and J by 2 bases, and 11 bases separated the two germline ends. Germline V lookup: CDR1 DFQATT, CDR2 SNEGSKA (reference sequence). The CDR3 here is CSARGRSTYEQYF. CDR3 sequence (DNA): TGCAGTGCTAGGGGGCGTTCTACCTACGAGCAGTACTTC.

The chain has TRBV5-1 and TRBJ2-2; TRBD2 matches 10 bases. With V trimmed by 4 bases and J by 4 bases, 10 bases remained unmatched. The length of the CDR3 is 17 residues. CDR1 is SGHRS, CDR2 YFSETQ, per germline. The CDR3 coding sequence is TGCGCCAGCAGCGTTACTAGCGGGAAGGGTTTCACCGGGGAGCTGTTTTTT. It yields the protein CASSVTSGKGFTGELFF.

In this sample, this clonotype turned up a few times. The chain joins TRBV6-6 to TRBJ1-1; possibly TRBD1 for D (5 bases). CDR3 length: 15 residues. Per the germline V gene, CDR1 is MNHNY and CDR2 is SVGAGI (reference sequence). The V end lost 7 bases, the J end lost 6 bases, and 21 bases lay between the germline ends. CDR3 DNA: TGTGCCAGCACCCGAGGGGCGGGCGGATCTTCTGAAGCTTTCTTT. It codes for CASTRGAGGSSEAFF.